This T cell receptor beta chain was recorded in a study of T cell repertoires in ileal Crohn's disease. Study-wide points: Compared with non-smokers, active smokers at surgery showed more clonal expansions. Clonality above 26.8% at surgery always came with endoscopic recurrence.

Around 490 nanograms of biopsy DNA per sample underwent TCRB immunosequencing. The protocol was immunoSEQ multiplex PCR, while the TCRdb copy is restricted to in-frame clones and leaves out a portion. The sample shows 2,700 or so clones, about three quarters of them seen only once. Noted time point: neoterminal ileum biopsy at postoperative endoscopy, about 6 months after surgery. Worth noting for this clone: Its target is not known. One end of the junction does not line up with germline, which may come from a read error.

The sequence derives from an adult with Crohn's disease. Input material: ileal tissue.

CDR3 loop: CASGVGGTGGYNEQFF. For the CDR3, the DNA is TGTGCCAGCGGCGTCGGGGGGACAGGGGGATACAATGAGCAGTTCTTC. This chain uses TRBV9 with TRBJ2-1; TRBD1 aligns across 11 bases. This CDR3 spans 16 amino acids. From germline, CDR1 is SGDLS and CDR2 YYNGEE.